The 6 T cell receptor beta chains in this list originate from one sample, sequenced in a study of T cells in Graves' hyperthyroidism and ophthalmopathy. TCR beta CDR3 sequences were amplified from RNA transcripts. First-round RT-PCR of the TCR CDR3 relied on the HTBI primer set. TCRdb recomputed calls from the multiplex PCR reads with MiXCR, one row per CDR3 protein. Counted here are hundreds of thousands of distinct CDR3 sequences, roughly 22% occurring once; the ten biggest clones make up roughly 32%. The sample comprised blood. The source is a woman between 40 and 55 years old with Graves' ophthalmopathy.

This clonotype occurred many times. The chain links TRBV28 to TRBJ2-2; D gene unclear. V lost 2 bases to trimming and J lost 1 base, with 5 bases between them. This CDR3 is 14 amino acids long. The germline V gene has CDR1 MDHEN and CDR2 SYDVKM. CDR3 residues: CASSLIQNTGELFF. CDR3 bases: TGTGCCAGCAGTTTAATACAGAACACCGGGGAGCTGTTTTTT.

The chain joins TRBV5-1 to TRBJ2-7; D call uncertain. V gave up 0 bases and J gave up 3 bases, with 10 bases separating them. The CDR3 has 14 residues. Germline lookup yields CDR1 SGHRS and CDR2 YFSETQ. CDR3 bases: TGCGCCAGCAGCTTGGGATCGGGCCTCTACGAGCAGTACTTC. Protein sequence: CASSLGSGLYEQYF.

The V gene is TRBV12-3 or TRBV12-4, the J gene TRBJ1-3; no clear D gene. The CDR3 totals 13 residues. V was clipped by 7 bases and J by 0 bases, with 7 bases between them. DNA of the CDR3: TGTGCCAGCATCCGGAGCTCTGGAAACACCATATATTTT. As protein: CASIRSSGNTIYF.

About this clonotype: A much more abundant neighbour one base away suggests this may be a read error. Here the CDR3 DNA reads TGCGCCAGCAGCCGCGGGGGTACCGGGGAGCTGTTTTTT. This translates into CASSRGGTGELFF. The chain has TRBV4-1 and TRBJ2-2; 7 bases map to TRBD2. The CDR3 covers 13 residues. Germline V gene data show CDR1 as MGHRA and CDR2 as YSYEKL. V was pared by 4 bases and J by 5 bases, with 1 base of the junction left unmatched.

The sample holds many counts of this clonotype. The chain carries TRBV6-5 and TRBJ2-7, with TRBD1 matching over 7 bases. The CDR3 is 12 amino acids. V lost 5 bases, J lost 3 bases, and 1 base stayed unmatched. Germline CDR1 is MNHEY and CDR2 is SVGAGI. The CDR3 DNA is TGTGCCAGCAGTCGGGACAGCTACGAGCAGTACTTC. Its protein product is CASSRDSYEQYF.

The chain is built from TRBV28 and TRBJ2-5; 10 nucleotides line up with TRBD1. This CDR3 spans 14 amino acids. CDR1 and CDR2 (germline): MDHEN, SYDVKM. V trimming: 2 bases; J trimming: 7 bases; junction bases outside the gene matches: 4. The CDR3 DNA reads as TGTGCCAGCAGTTTAGGGACAGGGGCCAGGACCCAGTACTTC. Residues: CASSLGTGARTQYF.